Listed below are T cell receptor beta chains from one sample, sequenced in a study of Ad26.COV2.S vaccination and SARS-CoV-2 variants. The method was immunoSEQ multiplex PCR; TCRdb's version includes in-frame clones alone and lacks a portion of them. The sample includes a few hundred thousand clones, about nine tenths of them seen just once. The sample here was peripheral blood, taken in a trial of Ad26.COV2.S vaccine versus placebo. The origin of the receptors is a person between 18 and 59 years old who received the Ad26.COV2.S COVID-19 vaccine or a placebo. Both conserved end residues are part of each CDR3. The D gene is left open where the match is weak. Only part of the rows carry a size: once, few, many, or a class if the clone is expanded.

clone size: NA; V gene: TRBV25-1; J gene: TRBJ2-3; D gene: TRBD1; CDR3 protein: CASSAPDRGTDTQYF; CDR3 DNA: TGTGCCAGCAGTGCCCCGGACAGGGGTACAGATACGCAGTATTTT
clone size: once; V gene: TRBV7-3; J gene: TRBJ2-3; D gene: TRBD2; CDR3 protein: CASSDEAGETDTQYF; CDR3 DNA: TGTGCCAGCAGCGACGAAGCGGGAGAGACAGATACGCAGTATTTT
clone size: NA; V gene: TRBV6-5; J gene: TRBJ2-7; D gene: NA; CDR3 protein: CASNTGPLSYEQYF; CDR3 DNA: TGTGCCAGCAATACCGGGCCCCTCTCCTACGAGCAGTACTTC
clone size: NA; V gene: TRBV15; J gene: TRBJ2-5; D gene: NA; CDR3 protein: CATRGEQETQYF; CDR3 DNA: TGTGCCACCCGGGGCGAGCAAGAGACCCAGTACTTC
clone size: NA; V gene: TRBV18; J gene: TRBJ2-7; D gene: TRBD1; CDR3 protein: CASSPTGTGDYEQYF; CDR3 DNA: TGTGCCAGCTCACCGACCGGGACAGGGGACTACGAGCAGTACTTC
clone size: once; V gene: TRBV28; J gene: TRBJ2-7; D gene: TRBD1; CDR3 protein: CASSTGQGESSAHYEQYF; CDR3 DNA: TGTGCCAGCAGCACTGGGCAGGGGGAGAGTAGCGCTCACTACGAGCAGTACTTC
clone size: NA; V gene: TRBV9; J gene: TRBJ2-1; D gene: TRBD1; CDR3 protein: CASSEDRDDNEQFF; CDR3 DNA: TGTGCCAGCAGCGAGGACAGGGATGACAATGAGCAGTTCTTC
clone size: NA; V gene: TRBV19; J gene: TRBJ1-1; D gene: TRBD1; CDR3 protein: CASSIGQGGTEAFF; CDR3 DNA: TGTGCCAGTAGTATAGGGCAGGGGGGGACTGAAGCTTTCTTT
clone size: few; V gene: TRBV11-2; J gene: TRBJ1-3; D gene: NA; CDR3 protein: CASSQGSTGTF; CDR3 DNA: TGTGCCAGCAGCCAAGGCAGCACAGGGACTTTT
clone size: NA; V gene: TRBV27; J gene: TRBJ2-3; D gene: NA; CDR3 protein: CASRKGYSHTDTQYF; CDR3 DNA: TGTGCCAGCAGGAAAGGTTACTCGCACACAGATACGCAGTATTTT
clone size: NA; V gene: TRBV5-1; J gene: TRBJ1-4; D gene: NA; CDR3 protein: CASSLGGVEKLFF; CDR3 DNA: TGCGCCAGCAGCTTGGGGGGAGTTGAAAAACTGTTTTTT
clone size: NA; V gene: TRBV7-6; J gene: TRBJ2-1; D gene: NA; CDR3 protein: CASSLAFGNEQFF; CDR3 DNA: TGTGCCAGCAGCTTAGCCTTTGGCAATGAGCAGTTCTTC
clone size: NA; V gene: TRBV28; J gene: TRBJ2-7; D gene: NA; CDR3 protein: CAASTSWGSRGSYEQYF; CDR3 DNA: TGTGCTGCTTCCACGAGCTGGGGCTCGAGGGGCTCCTACGAGCAGTACTTC
clone size: NA; V gene: TRBV15; J gene: TRBJ2-7; D gene: NA; CDR3 protein: CATSRDRASAAYEQYF; CDR3 DNA: TGTGCCACCAGCAGAGATAGGGCTAGCGCGGCCTACGAGCAGTACTTC
clone size: NA; V gene: TRBV13; J gene: TRBJ2-3; D gene: TRBD2; CDR3 protein: CASSNSEREASTQYF; CDR3 DNA: TGTGCCAGCAGCAATTCCGAGCGGGAGGCGAGTACGCAGTATTTT
clone size: NA; V gene: TRBV18; J gene: TRBJ2-3; D gene: NA; CDR3 protein: CASSPPPLSHTQYF; CDR3 DNA: TGTGCCAGCTCACCACCTCCACTTAGTCATACGCAGTATTTT
clone size: NA; V gene: TRBV6-6; J gene: TRBJ2-4; D gene: NA; CDR3 protein: CASTQSGFVKNIQYF; CDR3 DNA: TGTGCCAGCACCCAAAGTGGTTTTGTCAAAAACATTCAGTACTTC
clone size: NA; V gene: TRBV10-2; J gene: TRBJ1-1; D gene: NA; CDR3 protein: CASKENTEAFF; CDR3 DNA: TGCGCCAGCAAAGAAAACACTGAAGCTTTCTTT
clone size: once; V gene: TRBV5-1; J gene: TRBJ2-2; D gene: NA; CDR3 protein: CASSLGGPSSTGELFF; CDR3 DNA: TGCGCCAGCAGCTTGGGGGGGCCCTCGTCCACCGGGGAGCTGTTTTTT
clone size: NA; V gene: TRBV3-1/TRBV3-2; J gene: TRBJ1-5; D gene: NA; CDR3 protein: CASSQLRTDSNQPQHF; CDR3 DNA: TGTGCCAGCAGCCAACTAAGGACCGATAGCAATCAGCCCCAGCATTTT
clone size: NA; V gene: TRBV20-1; J gene: TRBJ2-3; D gene: NA; CDR3 protein: CSASRLARDTQYF; CDR3 DNA: TGCAGTGCTAGTAGATTAGCGCGAGATACGCAGTATTTT
clone size: NA; V gene: TRBV3-1/TRBV3-2; J gene: TRBJ2-7; D gene: TRBD2; CDR3 protein: CASSKRLAAITAYEQYF; CDR3 DNA: TGTGCCAGCAGCAAAAGACTAGCAGCTATTACTGCCTACGAGCAGTACTTC
clone size: few; V gene: TRBV4-1; J gene: TRBJ2-2; D gene: TRBD2; CDR3 protein: CASSQEGLAGVTGELFF; CDR3 DNA: TGCGCCAGCAGCCAAGAAGGGCTAGCGGGAGTCACCGGGGAGCTGTTTTTT
clone size: NA; V gene: TRBV19; J gene: TRBJ1-3; D gene: NA; CDR3 protein: CASRPRTAGNTIYF; CDR3 DNA: TGTGCCAGTAGACCGAGGACCGCTGGAAACACCATATATTTT
clone size: NA; V gene: TRBV4-3; J gene: TRBJ1-1; D gene: TRBD1; CDR3 protein: CASSTGGRTEAFF; CDR3 DNA: TGCGCCAGCAGCACAGGGGGACGGACTGAAGCTTTCTTT
clone size: NA; V gene: TRBV7-8; J gene: TRBJ2-3; D gene: NA; CDR3 protein: CASSVGDSGDTQYF; CDR3 DNA: TGTGCCAGCAGCGTCGGGGACTCTGGGGATACGCAGTATTTT
clone size: NA; V gene: TRBV19; J gene: TRBJ2-2; D gene: NA; CDR3 protein: CASIGMNTGELFF; CDR3 DNA: TGTGCCAGTATCGGCATGAACACCGGGGAGCTGTTTTTT
clone size: NA; V gene: TRBV30; J gene: TRBJ2-7; D gene: TRBD1; CDR3 protein: CACVRGPGQGAWEQYF; CDR3 DNA: TGTGCCTGCGTCAGGGGCCCCGGACAGGGGGCATGGGAGCAGTACTTC
clone size: NA; V gene: TRBV30; J gene: TRBJ1-1; D gene: NA; CDR3 protein: CAFLRDYTEAFF; CDR3 DNA: TGTGCCTTCCTTCGAGACTACACTGAAGCTTTCTTT
clone size: NA; V gene: TRBV5-5; J gene: TRBJ2-3; D gene: NA; CDR3 protein: CASSRDIQGTDTQYF; CDR3 DNA: TGTGCCAGCAGCCGGGACATCCAGGGGACCGATACGCAGTATTTT
clone size: NA; V gene: TRBV28; J gene: TRBJ2-7; D gene: NA; CDR3 protein: CASRTGHLVSYEQYF; CDR3 DNA: TGTGCCAGCAGGACGGGACACCTTGTCTCCTACGAGCAGTACTTC
clone size: NA; V gene: TRBV9; J gene: TRBJ2-2; D gene: TRBD1; CDR3 protein: CASSGLGTGGTGELFF; CDR3 DNA: TGTGCCAGCAGCGGTTTAGGGACAGGGGGTACCGGGGAGCTGTTTTTT
clone size: NA; V gene: TRBV5-1; J gene: TRBJ2-2; D gene: TRBD1; CDR3 protein: CASSQDRGTGELFF; CDR3 DNA: TGCGCCAGCAGCCAGGACAGGGGGACCGGGGAGCTGTTTTTT
clone size: NA; V gene: TRBV5-1; J gene: TRBJ2-7; D gene: NA; CDR3 protein: CASSLGGSSYEQYF; CDR3 DNA: TGCGCCAGCAGCTTGGGGGGCAGCTCCTACGAGCAGTACTTC
clone size: NA; V gene: TRBV3-1/TRBV3-2; J gene: TRBJ2-3; D gene: NA; CDR3 protein: CASSQDLGADTQYF; CDR3 DNA: TGTGCCAGCAGCCAAGATTTGGGGGCGGATACGCAGTATTTT
clone size: once; V gene: TRBV9; J gene: TRBJ2-6; D gene: NA; CDR3 protein: CASSVESWRGSGANVLTF; CDR3 DNA: TGTGCCAGCAGCGTAGAGAGTTGGAGGGGCTCTGGGGCCAACGTCCTGACTTTC
clone size: few; V gene: TRBV7-3; J gene: TRBJ2-2; D gene: NA; CDR3 protein: CASSRTSNTGELFF; CDR3 DNA: TGTGCCAGCAGCCGGACTTCGAACACCGGGGAGCTGTTTTTT
clone size: NA; V gene: TRBV6-5; J gene: TRBJ2-3; D gene: TRBD1; CDR3 protein: CATTDRGPTDTQYF; CDR3 DNA: TGTGCCACCACCGACAGGGGCCCCACAGATACGCAGTATTTT
clone size: NA; V gene: TRBV6-5; J gene: TRBJ1-2; D gene: NA; CDR3 protein: CASRASSNYGYTF; CDR3 DNA: TGTGCCAGCAGGGCGAGCAGTAACTATGGCTACACCTTC
clone size: once; V gene: TRBV2; J gene: TRBJ2-5; D gene: NA; CDR3 protein: CASSTRETQYF; CDR3 DNA: TGTGCCAGCAGTACTAGGGAGACCCAGTACTTC
clone size: NA; V gene: TRBV29-1; J gene: TRBJ1-1; D gene: NA; CDR3 protein: CSVTNTEAFF; CDR3 DNA: TGCAGCGTCACAAACACTGAAGCTTTCTTT
clone size: NA; V gene: TRBV6-5; J gene: TRBJ2-7; D gene: NA; CDR3 protein: CASSYSQGLTYEQYF; CDR3 DNA: TGTGCCAGCAGTTACTCGCAGGGGTTAACCTACGAGCAGTACTTC
clone size: NA; V gene: TRBV9; J gene: TRBJ2-1; D gene: TRBD2; CDR3 protein: CASSVVPSGSAGPYNEQFF; CDR3 DNA: TGTGCCAGCAGCGTAGTTCCTAGCGGGAGTGCGGGGCCCTACAATGAGCAGTTCTTC
clone size: NA; V gene: TRBV29-1; J gene: TRBJ1-1; D gene: TRBD1; CDR3 protein: CSVSTGRHTEAFF; CDR3 DNA: TGCAGCGTTTCGACAGGGAGGCACACTGAAGCTTTCTTT
clone size: NA; V gene: TRBV19; J gene: TRBJ2-5; D gene: NA; CDR3 protein: CASSLKQQETQYF; CDR3 DNA: TGTGCCAGTAGCCTTAAACAGCAAGAGACCCAGTACTTC
clone size: NA; V gene: TRBV7-9; J gene: TRBJ1-5; D gene: TRBD1; CDR3 protein: CASSLEGTGSRNQPQHF; CDR3 DNA: TGTGCCAGCAGCTTAGAAGGGACAGGGTCTCGCAATCAGCCCCAGCATTTT
clone size: NA; V gene: TRBV7-9; J gene: TRBJ1-6; D gene: TRBD1; CDR3 protein: CASATDPDRVNSPLHF; CDR3 DNA: TGTGCCAGCGCGACCGACCCAGACAGGGTCAATTCACCCCTCCACTTT
clone size: NA; V gene: TRBV5-1; J gene: TRBJ2-1; D gene: TRBD2; CDR3 protein: CASKASGVSYNEQFF; CDR3 DNA: TGCGCCAGCAAGGCTAGCGGGGTCTCCTACAATGAGCAGTTCTTC
clone size: NA; V gene: TRBV4-3; J gene: TRBJ2-3; D gene: NA; CDR3 protein: CASSQDGGSTDTQYF; CDR3 DNA: TGCGCCAGCAGCCAAGATGGCGGGAGCACAGATACGCAGTATTTT
clone size: NA; V gene: TRBV5-1; J gene: TRBJ2-2; D gene: NA; CDR3 protein: CASSLEYGSGELFF; CDR3 DNA: TGCGCCAGCAGCTTGGAGTATGGGTCCGGGGAGCTGTTTTTT
clone size: NA; V gene: TRBV29-1; J gene: TRBJ2-5; D gene: NA; CDR3 protein: CSALGGTGETQYF; CDR3 DNA: TGCAGCGCCTTGGGCGGGACCGGTGAGACCCAGTACTTC
clone size: NA; V gene: TRBV28; J gene: TRBJ2-7; D gene: TRBD1; CDR3 protein: CASSSFGTGDEQYF; CDR3 DNA: TGTGCCAGCAGCTCTTTCGGGACAGGGGACGAGCAGTACTTC
clone size: NA; V gene: TRBV7-9; J gene: TRBJ1-2; D gene: NA; CDR3 protein: CASSTDTPSGGYTF; CDR3 DNA: TGTGCCAGCAGCACGGACACCCCAAGTGGGGGCTACACCTTC
clone size: NA; V gene: TRBV21-1; J gene: TRBJ1-2; D gene: NA; CDR3 protein: CASSKGGTGCYGYTF; CDR3 DNA: TGTGCCAGCAGCAAAGGGGGAACAGGGTGCTATGGCTACACCTTC
clone size: few; V gene: TRBV24-1; J gene: TRBJ2-7; D gene: NA; CDR3 protein: CATSDSHSGYEQYF; CDR3 DNA: TGTGCCACCAGTGATTCACATAGCGGCTACGAGCAGTACTTC
clone size: NA; V gene: TRBV27; J gene: TRBJ2-2; D gene: TRBD2; CDR3 protein: CASSLFGGLAEGSTGELFF; CDR3 DNA: TGTGCCAGCAGTTTATTCGGGGGACTAGCGGAGGGAAGCACCGGGGAGCTGTTTTTT
clone size: NA; V gene: TRBV16; J gene: TRBJ1-1; D gene: NA; CDR3 protein: CASSTPPNTEAFF; CDR3 DNA: TGTGCCAGCAGCACCCCCCCGAACACTGAAGCTTTCTTT
clone size: NA; V gene: TRBV28; J gene: TRBJ2-3; D gene: TRBD2; CDR3 protein: CASSFGGRAQDTQYF; CDR3 DNA: TGTGCCAGCAGTTTCGGCGGGAGGGCCCAAGATACGCAGTATTTT
clone size: once; V gene: TRBV11-3; J gene: TRBJ2-1; D gene: NA; CDR3 protein: CASSLGWARGGEQFF; CDR3 DNA: TGTGCCAGCAGCTTAGGTTGGGCCCGGGGTGGTGAGCAGTTCTTC
clone size: NA; V gene: TRBV24-1; J gene: TRBJ2-7; D gene: NA; CDR3 protein: CATSDSRGPYEQYF; CDR3 DNA: TGTGCCACCAGTGACTCCCGAGGCCCCTACGAGCAGTACTTC